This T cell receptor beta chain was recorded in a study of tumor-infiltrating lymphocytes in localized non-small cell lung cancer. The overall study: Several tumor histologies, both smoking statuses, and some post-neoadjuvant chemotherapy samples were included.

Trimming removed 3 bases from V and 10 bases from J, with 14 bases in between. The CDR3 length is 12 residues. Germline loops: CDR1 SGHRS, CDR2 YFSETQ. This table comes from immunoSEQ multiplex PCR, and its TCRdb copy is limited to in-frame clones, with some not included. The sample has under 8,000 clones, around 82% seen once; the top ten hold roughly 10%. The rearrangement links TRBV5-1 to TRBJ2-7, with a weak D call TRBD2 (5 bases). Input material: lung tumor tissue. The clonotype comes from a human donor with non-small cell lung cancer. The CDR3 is CASSSGSGGQYF. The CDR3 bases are TGCGCCAGCAGCTCGGGGAGTGGCGGTCAGTACTTC.